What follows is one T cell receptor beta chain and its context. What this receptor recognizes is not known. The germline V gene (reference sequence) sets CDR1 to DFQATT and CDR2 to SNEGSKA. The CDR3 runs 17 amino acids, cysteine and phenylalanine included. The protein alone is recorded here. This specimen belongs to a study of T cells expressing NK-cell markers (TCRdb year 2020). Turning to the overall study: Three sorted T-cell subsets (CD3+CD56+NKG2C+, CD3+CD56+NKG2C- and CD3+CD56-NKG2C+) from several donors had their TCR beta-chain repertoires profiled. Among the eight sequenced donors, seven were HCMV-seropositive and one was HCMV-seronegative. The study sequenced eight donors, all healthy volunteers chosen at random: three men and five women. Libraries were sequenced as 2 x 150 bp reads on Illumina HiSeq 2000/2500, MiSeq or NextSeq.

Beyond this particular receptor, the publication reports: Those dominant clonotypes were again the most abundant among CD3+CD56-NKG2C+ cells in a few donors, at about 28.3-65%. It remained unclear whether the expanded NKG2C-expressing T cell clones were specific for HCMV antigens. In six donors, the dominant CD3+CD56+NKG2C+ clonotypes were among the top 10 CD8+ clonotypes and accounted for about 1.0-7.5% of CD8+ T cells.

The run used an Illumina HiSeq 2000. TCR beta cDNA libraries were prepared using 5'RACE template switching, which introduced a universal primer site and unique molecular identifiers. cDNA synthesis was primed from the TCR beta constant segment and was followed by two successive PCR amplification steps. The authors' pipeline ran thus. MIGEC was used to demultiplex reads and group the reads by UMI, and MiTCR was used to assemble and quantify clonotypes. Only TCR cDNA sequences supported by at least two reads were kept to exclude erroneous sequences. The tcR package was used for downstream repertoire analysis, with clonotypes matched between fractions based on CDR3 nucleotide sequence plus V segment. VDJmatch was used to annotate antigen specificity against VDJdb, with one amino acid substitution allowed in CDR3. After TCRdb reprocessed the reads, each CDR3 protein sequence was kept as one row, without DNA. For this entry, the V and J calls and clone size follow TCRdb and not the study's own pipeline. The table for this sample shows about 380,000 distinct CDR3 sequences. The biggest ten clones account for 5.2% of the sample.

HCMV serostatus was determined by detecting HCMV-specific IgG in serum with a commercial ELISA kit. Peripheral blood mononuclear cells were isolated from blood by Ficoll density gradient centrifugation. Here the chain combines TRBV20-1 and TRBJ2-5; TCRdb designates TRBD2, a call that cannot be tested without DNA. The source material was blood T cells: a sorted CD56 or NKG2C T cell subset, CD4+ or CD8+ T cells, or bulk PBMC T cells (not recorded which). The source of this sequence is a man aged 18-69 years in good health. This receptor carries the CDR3 CSATANLAGSYQETQYF.